This T cell receptor beta chain appears in the sequencing data of a study of T cells in Graves' hyperthyroidism and ophthalmopathy. Stability of Graves' hyperthyroidism was defined as absent ophthalmopathy progression within 18 months. Diagnostic assessment was based on clinical symptoms, serum thyroxine and TRAb, thyroid ultrasound and orbital computed tomography. Findings and caveats of the study: Stable hyperthyroidism was separated from ophthalmopathy by a model based on 13 V-J features. Among thyroid clonotypes expanded above 0.001, most also appeared in blood.

It was RNA transcripts that yielded the amplified TCR beta CDR3 regions. HTBI primers drove first-round RT-PCR of the TCR CDR3. TCRdb reprocessed the multiplex PCR reads via MiXCR and lists one record per CDR3 protein. Of roughly 100,000 distinct CDR3 sequences in the sample, roughly 37% were seen once. This clonotype was picked up many times. Its antigen is not identified. This CDR3 contains 19 residues. Trimming took off 7 bases at V and 0 bases at J, with 24 bases between the two ends. Germline values: CDR1 MGHRA, CDR2 YSYEKL. J is TRBJ1-4 and V is TRBV4-1; D perhaps matches TRBD1 (5 bases). Sequenced sample: peripheral blood or thyroid tissue (not recorded which). The source is a woman in her 30s with Graves' hyperthyroidism. The CDR3 coding sequence is TGCGCCAGCACCCCCAAGGGGCCGCAAAGGGAGGCAACTAATGAAAAACTGTTTTTT. Encoded protein: CASTPKGPQREATNEKLFF.